This TCR beta chain is drawn from a study of blood T cell repertoires in COVID-19. Overall study context: Samples of COVID-19 (acute and convalescent) were obtained from the United States, Italy and Spain. T cells, B-cell-depleted T cells, or PBMCs provided the cDNA or gDNA that served as material.

CDR3 length: 15 amino acids. Trimming took 5 bases from V and 3 from J, leaving 16 bases between them. Per germline, CDR1 SGHVS and CDR2 FNYEAQ. This clone occurred a few times. Assay used: immunoSEQ multiplex PCR; TCRdb lists only in-frame clones, some missing. The sample has about 220,000 clones, around 80% seen once. The chain couples TRBV7-6 to TRBJ1-1; D uncertain. The sequence was obtained from a human donor in a cohort sampled during active COVID-19. Specimen: peripheral blood. The CDR3 sequence: CASSPVSGRDTEAFF. CDR3 nucleotide sequence: TGTGCCAGCAGCCCGGTCTCCGGGAGGGACACTGAAGCTTTCTTT.